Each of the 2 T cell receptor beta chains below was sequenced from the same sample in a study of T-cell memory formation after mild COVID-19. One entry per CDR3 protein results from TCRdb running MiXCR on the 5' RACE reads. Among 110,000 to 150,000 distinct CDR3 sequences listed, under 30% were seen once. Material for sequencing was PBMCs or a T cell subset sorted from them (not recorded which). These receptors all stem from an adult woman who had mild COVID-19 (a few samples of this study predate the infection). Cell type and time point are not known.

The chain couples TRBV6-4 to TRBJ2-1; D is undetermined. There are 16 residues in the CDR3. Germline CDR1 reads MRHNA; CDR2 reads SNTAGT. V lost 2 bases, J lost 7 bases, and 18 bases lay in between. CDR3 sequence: CASSDPTVDLENEQFF. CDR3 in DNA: TGTGCCAGCAGTGACCCGACGGTCGACCTCGAAAATGAGCAGTTCTTC.

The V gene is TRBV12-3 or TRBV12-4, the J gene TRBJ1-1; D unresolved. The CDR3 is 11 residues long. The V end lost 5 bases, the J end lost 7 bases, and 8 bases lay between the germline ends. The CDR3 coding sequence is TGTGCCAGCAGTACGGACTATGAAGCTTTCTTT. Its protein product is CASSTDYEAFF.